This TCR beta chain was captured by sequencing in a study of blood T cell repertoires in COVID-19. Across the whole study: The United States, Italy and Spain supplied acute and convalescent COVID-19 samples.

This clone appeared once. Authors' analysis steps: Counts of nucleated cells, estimated from reference gene primer amplification, were obtained. Method: immunoSEQ multiplex PCR; TCRdb's copy keeps in-frame clones and lacks some. V and J calls and clone size come straight from that table; D and trimming were deduced from the DNA. The data contain about 190,000 clones, 86% of them singletons. Germline-derived CDR1 and CDR2 are SEHNR and FQNEAQ (reference sequence). The ends were cut back, 2 bases at V and 1 base at J, with 7 bases in the middle. CDR3 length equals 14 residues. Enrollees, roughly 18 to 89 years old, lived in roughly 24 US areas.

The TCR sequence derives from a man aged 35-49 years with acute COVID-19. The sample comprised PBMCs or T cells enriched from blood (not recorded which). The chain uses TRBV7-9 and TRBJ2-3; tentatively, D is TRBD1 (5 bases). CDR3 coding DNA: TGTGCCAGCAGCTTAATGACAGGCACAGATACGCAGTATTTT. Its translation: CASSLMTGTDTQYF.